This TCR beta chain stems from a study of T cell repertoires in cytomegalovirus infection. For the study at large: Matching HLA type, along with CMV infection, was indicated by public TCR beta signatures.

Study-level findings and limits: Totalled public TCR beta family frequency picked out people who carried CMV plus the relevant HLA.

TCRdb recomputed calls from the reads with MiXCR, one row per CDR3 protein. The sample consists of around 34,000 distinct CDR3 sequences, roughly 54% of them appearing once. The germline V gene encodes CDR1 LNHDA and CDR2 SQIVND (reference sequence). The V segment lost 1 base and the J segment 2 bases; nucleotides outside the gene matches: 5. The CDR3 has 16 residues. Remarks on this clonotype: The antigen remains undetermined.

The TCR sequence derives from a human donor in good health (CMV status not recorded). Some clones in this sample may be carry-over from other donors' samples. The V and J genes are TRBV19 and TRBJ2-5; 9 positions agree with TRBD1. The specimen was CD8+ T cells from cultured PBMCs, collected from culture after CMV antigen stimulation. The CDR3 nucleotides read TGTGCCAGTAGTATAGTACAGGGGGCGTTGCAAGAGACCCAGTACTTC. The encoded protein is CASSIVQGALQETQYF.